This T cell receptor (beta chain) derives from a study of CD8+CD57+ T cells in acquired aplastic anemia. Regarding the study as a whole: Patients shared about 30 CD8+ CDR3 sequences with controls.

In patients chosen for sequencing, flow cytometry had shown CD8+CD57+ cell expansion. Acquired aplastic anemia of severe grade affected all patients. Blood was sampled before the patients had received any therapy. According to the study, genomic DNA was the template for TCR beta VDJ and CDR3 profiling. TCRdb ran MiXCR on the reads and lists one entry per CDR3 protein. The repertoire holds 150,000 to 200,000 distinct CDR3 sequences, around 60% seen once, with about 42% in the top ten. The CDR3 is made up of 16 amino acids. Germline trimming cut 1 base from V and 7 bases from J; bases unmatched to any gene: 8. In germline, CDR1 is SGHVS, CDR2 FNYEAQ. Turning to this clonotype: The antigen remains unidentified.

This TCR was recovered from a human donor with aplastic anemia. Sequenced sample: sorted CD4+, CD8+, or CD8+CD57+ T cells (not recorded which) from PBMCs. The chain carries TRBV7-6 and TRBJ2-1, with 9 bases lining up with TRBD2. This CDR3 is CASSLVGGGVRNEQFF. CDR3 DNA: TGTGCCAGCAGCTTAGTCGGCGGGGGGGTGAGAAATGAGCAGTTCTTC.